The T cell receptor beta chain described here comes from a study of read filtering for tumor transcriptome and immune sequencing. At the level of the study: Fewer than 10 patients were R-ISS I, around 15 were R-ISS II, six or seven were R-ISS III. Broader study findings: Sorted CD138-negative bone marrow cells were not purified T cells. Roughly four fifths of IR-seq clonotypes had one read, totaling approximately 3.5% of reads; RNA-seq: around 70% and 40%.

This library used 300 to 450 ng RNA and molecular barcoded adaptors spanning alpha/delta and beta/gamma chains. TCRdb reanalysed the reads using MiXCR and keeps one entry per CDR3 protein. The sample shows 60,000 to 75,000 distinct CDR3 sequences, roughly 19% of them seen only once. This clonotype came up many times. Its antigen remains unknown. After removal of 2 bases from V and 2 bases from J, the junction contained 1 base not matched to a gene. Looked up from germline, CDR1 is KGHSH and CDR2 is LQKENI. The CDR3 is made up of 15 amino acids. The gene calls are TRBV18 and TRBJ2-1, with 9 nucleotides matching TRBD1. This TCR came from a donor over 35 with multiple myeloma. The sequenced material came from a population of CD138-negative cells sorted from bone marrow. The CDR3 sequence is CASSPRDRAYNEQFF. The CDR3 DNA reads TGTGCCAGCTCACCAAGGGACAGGGCCTACAATGAGCAGTTCTTC.